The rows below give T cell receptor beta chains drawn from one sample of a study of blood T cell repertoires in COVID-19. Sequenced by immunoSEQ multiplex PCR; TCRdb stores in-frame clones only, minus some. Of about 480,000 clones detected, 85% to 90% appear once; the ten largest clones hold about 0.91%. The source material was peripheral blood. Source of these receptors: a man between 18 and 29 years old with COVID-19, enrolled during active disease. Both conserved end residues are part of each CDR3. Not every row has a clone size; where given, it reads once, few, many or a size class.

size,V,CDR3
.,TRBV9,CASEGVARNTGELFF
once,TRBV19,CASRTGTRAIYGYTF
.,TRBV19,CASGLVNQPQHF
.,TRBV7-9,CASSLYSSGSSTDTQYF
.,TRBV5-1,CASGTGSPGELFF
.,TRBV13,CASIQLGQGHYGYTF
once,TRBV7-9,CASSLDTGMNTEAFF
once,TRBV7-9,CASSSGQETQYF
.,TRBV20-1,CSASPWLAGGPTDTQYF
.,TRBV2,CASQPDSHSYEQYF
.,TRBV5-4,CASSTPTGVIHEQYF
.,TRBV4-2,CASRNRGQNTGELFF
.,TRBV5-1,CASSLSGGETQYF
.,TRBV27,CASRETGSYEQYF
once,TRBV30,CAWSVRGAGGLYQETQYF
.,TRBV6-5,CASSRGAYNEQFF
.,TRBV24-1,CATGTGSGANVLTF
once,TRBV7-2,CASSLNQGYEQYF
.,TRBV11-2,CASSSRQGANEQYF
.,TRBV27,CASSPLSGGTSYEQYF
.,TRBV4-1,CASSQEGTGAHEQYF
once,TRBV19,CASSTKWDRGMETQYF
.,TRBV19,CASTSGGYNEQFF
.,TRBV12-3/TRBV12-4,CASSPRGDEQYF
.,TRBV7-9,CASSLGQGAIHEQYF
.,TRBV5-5,CASSLGDRLNEKLFF
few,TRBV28,CASRGLAGVREQYF
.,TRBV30,CALRQSGTYEQYF
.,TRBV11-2,CASSSTGISGNTIYF
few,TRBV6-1,CASSGPGTSGGANYGYTF
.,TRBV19,CASSPGQAKEKLFF
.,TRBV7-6,CASSAEPDTLYGYTF